The next 7 T cell receptor beta chains were all read from a single sample in a study of Ad26.COV2.S vaccination and SARS-CoV-2 variants. Noted treatment: around 19 received Ad26.COV2.S at low or high dose, single or two shots; roughly 5 received placebo; per-sample allocation not given. The study sampled participants on day 63 after the first vaccine or placebo injection. Profiling relied on immunoSEQ multiplex PCR, and the TCRdb table lists in-frame clones only, not all of them. The table records about 430,000 clones, 75% to 95% of them present only once. Sample: peripheral blood, taken in a trial of Ad26.COV2.S vaccine versus placebo. These receptors all come from a person aged 18-60 years who received the Ad26.COV2.S COVID-19 vaccine or a placebo.

The rearrangement links TRBV10-3 to TRBJ1-4, with 11 positions matching TRBD1. Unmatched junction bases numbered 5, after V lost 7 bases and J lost 4 bases. The CDR3 loop spans 15 amino acids. Per germline, CDR1 ENHRY and CDR2 SYGVKD. The CDR3 here is CAIKSDRGHNEKLFF. CDR3 bases: TGTGCCATCAAGTCGGACAGGGGGCATAATGAAAAACTGTTTTTT.

The chain recombines TRBV6-6 with TRBJ1-6; 7 bases align to TRBD1. The CDR3 is 18 residues long. Germline CDR1 and CDR2: MNHNY and SVGAGI (reference sequence). V dropped 5 bases and J dropped 7; count of bases not matched to a gene: 17. CDR3 amino acids: CASSHWDSTLLWNSPLHF. The DNA of the CDR3 is TGTGCCAGCAGTCATTGGGACAGCACCCTCCTATGGAATTCACCCCTCCACTTT.

This clone was seen a few times. The rearrangement uses TRBV27 and TRBJ2-7, with D hard to call. Per germline, CDR1 MNHEY and CDR2 SMNVEV (reference sequence). This CDR3 has 14 residues. The V and J ends lost 8 bases and 6 bases respectively, with 20 bases between them. CDR3: CASSLGPYSGEQYF. For the CDR3, the DNA is TGTGCCAGCTCTCTAGGACCTTATTCCGGCGAGCAGTACTTC.

V gene TRBV19 combines with J gene TRBJ1-1, with a tentative D call TRBD1 (5 bases). CDR3 length: 14 amino acids. Germline V gene data show CDR1 as LNHDA and CDR2 as SQIVND (reference sequence). Trimming left V 7 bases short and J 4 bases short, with 16 bases between. CDR3 sequence reads: CASIKGTGPTEAFF. The CDR3, as DNA: TGTGCCAGTATTAAGGGGACGGGGCCCACTGAAGCTTTCTTT.

The chain carries TRBV11-2 and TRBJ2-1; D is undetermined. In germline, CDR1 is SGHAT, CDR2 FQNNGV. The CDR3 covers 12 residues. Between the trimmed V and J ends, which lost 1 base and 9 bases, there was a span of 7 bases. CDR3 region: CASSLGYGEQFF. The CDR3 nucleotides read TGTGCCAGCAGCTTAGGGTACGGTGAGCAGTTCTTC. The full variable domain, rest sourced from reference TRBV11-2 and TRBJ2-1, is EAGVAQSPRYKIIEKRQSVAFWCNPISGHATLYWYQQILGQGPKLLIQFQNNGVVDDSQLPKDRFSAERLKGVDSTLKIQPAKLEDSAVYLCASSLGYGEQFFGPGTRLTVL.

The chain is built from TRBV19 and TRBJ1-1; 7 bases fit TRBD1. Germline CDR1 is LNHDA and CDR2 is SQIVND (reference sequence). The length of the CDR3 is 14 residues. V lost 5 bases to trimming and J lost 4 bases; unmatched junction nucleotides: 7. CDR3 in DNA: TGTGCCAGTAGTCTTAGGACAGGACGCACTGAAGCTTTCTTT. Translated: CASSLRTGRTEAFF.

J is TRBJ2-7 and V is TRBV9; 11 bases line up with TRBD2. J lost 3 bases, V lost 0 bases, and 5 bases had no gene match. This CDR3 spans 16 amino acids. Per germline, CDR1 SGDLS and CDR2 YYNGEE. The CDR3 loop reads CASSVDLLAGDYEQYF. The CDR3 nucleotides read TGTGCCAGCAGCGTAGACCTACTAGCGGGAGACTACGAGCAGTACTTC. The full variable domain, in which reference TRBV9 and TRBJ2-7 provide the parts outside the CDR3, is DSGVTQTPKHLITATGQRVTLRCSPRSGDLSVYWYQQSLDQGLQFLIQYYNGEERAKGNILERFSAQQFPDLHSELNLSSLELGDSALYFCASSVDLLAGDYEQYFGPGTRLTVT.